The TCR beta chain described here comes from a study of cytomegalovirus exposure and HLA in healthy donors. On the study more broadly: Unique TCRs from HLA-typed donors, 80 million to 100 million of them, were held in an early data release.

This CDR3 has 15 amino acids. The germline gives CDR1 SGHAT, CDR2 FQDESV (reference sequence). The V and J ends lost 2 bases and 6 bases respectively, with 11 bases between them. A remark on this clone: Its specificity is unknown.

Study-wide results and caveats: Productive rates of about 90% or about 30% were seen for most TCR beta V segments in an earlier analysis. Most CMV-associated TCR beta chains were later found to appear HLA-restricted.

The PCR ran on 60 Vbeta and 13 Jbeta primers. Here immunoSEQ multiplex PCR was the method, and the copy in TCRdb shows in-frame clones only, minus some. This table has some 170,000 clones, around 77% appearing once. This receptor was obtained from a woman in her twenties or thirties in good health and CMV-seronegative. This chain connects TRBV11-1 to TRBJ1-6; D is ambiguous. Specimen: PBMCs. The CDR3, as DNA: TGTGCCAGCAGCTTATACCAGGCGGGTAATTCACCCCTCCACTTT. It encodes CASSLYQAGNSPLHF. Together with reference TRBV11-1 and TRBJ1-6, the CDR3 gives the full variable domain: EAEVAQSPRYKITEKSQAVAFWCDPISGHATLYWYRQILGQGPELLVQFQDESVVDDSQLPKDRFSAERLKGVDSTLKIQPAELGDSAMYLCASSLYQAGNSPLHFGNGTRLTVT.